Each of the 25 T cell receptor beta chains below was sequenced from the same sample in a study of T cell repertoires in cytomegalovirus infection. In TCRdb, the reads were re-called with MiXCR into one record per CDR3 protein. The data show approximately 150,000 distinct CDR3 sequences, about 6.3% seen once. Sequenced input: PBMCs. The receptors derive from a human donor in good health (CMV status not recorded). Some clones in this sample may be carry-over from other donors' samples.

This clonotype was seen many times. The chain joins TRBV12-3 or TRBV12-4 to TRBJ2-5, with D possibly being TRBD1 (6 bases). The V end lost 1 base, the J end lost 4 bases, and 10 bases lay between the germline ends. This CDR3 contains 14 residues. CDR3 DNA: TGTGCCAGCAGTTTAGATGGCAGGGGAGAGACCCAGTACTTC. This translates into CASSLDGRGETQYF.

This clonotype has more than one count but fewer than ten. The J gene is TRBJ1-6, the V gene TRBV7-2; D possibly corresponds to TRBD1 (5 bases). The CDR3 has 15 residues. The germline gives CDR1 SGHTA, CDR2 FQGNSA. Between the trimmed V and J ends, which lost 1 base and 4 bases, there was a span of 8 bases. The CDR3 nucleotides read TGTGCCAGCAGCTTAGACCCAGGGTATAATTCACCCCTCCACTTT. Translated, it gives CASSLDPGYNSPLHF. Based on the CDR3 plus reference TRBV7-2 and TRBJ1-6, the full variable domain is GAGVSQSPSNKVTEKGKDVELRCDPISGHTALYWYRQSLGQGLEFLIYFQGNSAPDKSGLPSDRFSAERTGGSVSTLTIQRTQQEDSAVYLCASSLDPGYNSPLHFGNGTRLTVT.

Many counts were recorded for this clonotype. The chain links TRBV4-2 to TRBJ2-1; no reliable D call. Trimming cost V 2 bases and J 7 bases, with 6 bases left between them. This CDR3 is 12 amino acids long. CDR1 is LGHNA, CDR2 YNFKEQ, per germline. CDR3 in amino acids: CASSQFRNEQFF. In DNA form, the CDR3 reads TGTGCCAGCAGCCAATTCCGAAATGAGCAGTTCTTC.

This clonotype was detected ten times or more. V usage is TRBV28 and J usage is TRBJ1-4; D gene unclear. CDR1 is MDHEN and CDR2 is SYDVKM in the germline V gene. V lost 6 bases, J lost 8 bases, and 13 bases lay in between. CDR3 length equals 13 residues. This CDR3 is CASRAGLREKLFF. The CDR3 DNA reads TGTGCCAGCAGAGCAGGACTGCGGGAAAAACTGTTTTTT. Looking up the rest from reference TRBV28 and TRBJ1-4 gives the full variable domain: DVKVTQSSRYLVKRTGEKVFLECVQDMDHENMFWYRQDPGLGLRLIYFSYDVKMKEKGDIPEGYSVSREKKERFSLILESASTNQTSMYLCASRAGLREKLFFGSGTQLSVL.

In its sample, this clonotype was seen many times. V usage is TRBV7-9 and J usage is TRBJ1-6; possibly TRBD1 for D (5 bases). Deletions cut 4 bases from V and 6 bases from J, with 10 bases between. Germline V CDR1 and CDR2: SEHNR, FQNEAQ (reference sequence). The CDR3 covers 14 residues. The CDR3 spells CASSSREVNSPLHF. The CDR3 nucleotides are TGTGCCAGCAGCTCCAGGGAAGTTAATTCACCCCTCCACTTT.

Many counts were recorded for this clonotype. The chain is built from TRBV10-3 and TRBJ2-5; 7 bases agree with TRBD1. Germline CDR1 ENHRY, CDR2 SYGVKD. Trimming at V came to 4 bases and at J to 2 bases, leaving 4 bases not matched to a gene. The CDR3 length is 14 residues. CDR3 residues: CAISADRVQETQYF. The CDR3 coding sequence is TGTGCCATCAGTGCAGACAGGGTACAAGAGACCCAGTACTTC.

This clonotype was seen ten or more times. The rearrangement uses TRBV5-6 and TRBJ1-5, with a possible D match to TRBD1 (5 bases). The CDR3 spans 15 residues. V lost 1 base and J lost 2, with 10 bases in between. The germline gives CDR1 SGHDT, CDR2 YYEEEE. Written as DNA, the CDR3 is TGTGCCAGCAGCTTGTTAGGCAGGGGCAATCAGCCCCAGCATTTT. Its translation: CASSLLGRGNQPQHF.

This clonotype was recorded at least ten times. The chain has TRBV3-1 and TRBJ1-1; weak D call: TRBD1 (6 bases). The V end lost 0 bases, the J end lost 4 bases, and 9 bases lay between the germline ends. The CDR3 contains 14 residues. Germline lookup yields CDR1 LGHDT and CDR2 YNNKEL (reference sequence). The DNA of the CDR3 is TGTGCCAGCAGCCAAGATTCCAGGGGCACTGAAGCTTTCTTT. It is translated as CASSQDSRGTEAFF.

To note about this clonotype: As the CDR3 is not closed by the conserved phenylalanine or tryptophan, this likely results from a read error. V usage is TRBV7-3 and J usage is TRBJ2-7, with 7 positions matching TRBD1. This CDR3 is 13 amino acids long. The germline CDR1 and CDR2 sequences are SGHTA and FQGTGA. The J segment lost 6 bases and the V segment lost 5 bases, leaving 7 bases of the junction unmatched. The CDR3 DNA reads TGTGCCAGCAGCAAAGACAGGGATCGCGAGCAGTACTCC. This gives the protein CASSKDRDREQYS.

The sample holds a few counts of this clonotype. The V call is TRBV28, the J call TRBJ1-5; possibly TRBD1 for D (6 bases). Germline lookup yields CDR1 MDHEN and CDR2 SYDVKM. Trimming cost V 6 bases and J 9 bases, with 15 bases left between them. This CDR3 region has 13 residues. The CDR3 loop is CASRLGAARPQHF. The CDR3 region has the DNA TGTGCCAGCAGATTGGGGGCCGCCCGGCCCCAGCATTTT. The complete variable domain, with remaining parts taken from reference TRBV28 and TRBJ1-5, reads DVKVTQSSRYLVKRTGEKVFLECVQDMDHENMFWYRQDPGLGLRLIYFSYDVKMKEKGDIPEGYSVSREKKERFSLILESASTNQTSMYLCASRLGAARPQHFGDGTRLSIL.

This clonotype was seen ten or more times. The chain employs TRBV7-2 and TRBJ2-7; D may be TRBD1 (5 bases). Trimming took off 1 base at V and 1 base at J, with 8 bases between the two ends. The CDR3 is 14 amino acids. Looked up from germline, CDR1 is SGHTA and CDR2 is FQGNSA. The CDR3 loop is CASSLGQRSYEQYF. The CDR3 DNA follows: TGTGCCAGCAGCTTAGGACAGAGATCCTACGAGCAGTACTTC.

This clonotype has a count of ten or more. The V gene is TRBV7-2, the J gene TRBJ2-7; 7 nucleotides agree with TRBD2. The CDR3 runs 14 residues. Losses at the gene ends were 5 bases for V and 6 bases for J; bases not matched to a gene: 10. CDR1 is SGHTA and CDR2 is FQGNSA in the germline V gene. CDR3 sequence (DNA): TGTGCCAGCAGCCTGGGGGAGGGCAGGGCCGAGCAGTACTTC. The encoded protein is CASSLGEGRAEQYF.

About this clonotype: One junction end does not reproduce the germline sequence, and a read error may be involved. The chain employs TRBV15 and TRBJ1-2; 8 bases fit TRBD1. The CDR3 is made up of 15 amino acids. Per the germline V gene, CDR1 is LNHNV and CDR2 is YYDKDF (reference sequence). The CDR3 spells CATSSGTGANYGFTF. The CDR3 DNA reads as TGTGCCACCAGCAGCGGGACAGGAGCTAACTATGGCTTCACCTTC. Supplemented by reference TRBV15 and TRBJ1-2, the full variable domain reads DAMVIQNPRYQVTQFGKPVTLSCSQTLNHNVMYWYQQKSSQAPKLLFHYYDKDFNNEADTPDNFQSRRPNTSFCFLDIRSPGLGDTAMYLCATSSGTGANYGFTFGSGTRLTVV.

At least ten counts were recorded for this clonotype. V is TRBV12-5 and J is TRBJ1-1; 9 bases fit TRBD1. J lost 5 bases, V lost 6 bases, and 7 bases had no gene match. Germline CDR1 and CDR2: LGHNT and FRNRAP. The CDR3 sequence is 14 residues long. The DNA for the CDR3 is TGTGCTAGTGGCTCTGGACAGGGGAGTACTGAAGCTTTCTTT. Protein: CASGSGQGSTEAFF.

This clonotype was observed at least ten times. V gene TRBV7-8 combines with J gene TRBJ2-7; possible D gene TRBD1, 5 bases. V lost 1 base, J lost 3 bases, and 13 bases lay in between. The CDR3 is 15 amino acids. Germline V CDR1 and CDR2: SGHVS, FQNEAQ. DNA for the CDR3: TGTGCCAGCAGCTTAGAGTGGGCAGGGAACTACGAGCAGTACTTC. This sequence encodes CASSLEWAGNYEQYF.

This clonotype was observed at least ten times. This chain uses TRBV29-1 with TRBJ2-1, with D tentatively TRBD1 or TRBD2 (5 bases each). This CDR3 is built from 13 residues. V was clipped by 3 bases and J by 3 bases, with 9 bases between them. Germline assignment: CDR1 SQVTM and CDR2 ANQGSEA. The CDR3 sequence is CSVDWGYYNEQFF. The CDR3 DNA reads TGCAGCGTTGATTGGGGGTACTACAATGAGCAGTTCTTC.

This clonotype was seen only a few times. The rearrangement uses TRBV28 and TRBJ2-1; 9 nucleotides line up with TRBD1. The germline CDR1 and CDR2 sequences are MDHEN and SYDVKM. The CDR3 has 15 amino acids. The V and J ends lost 6 bases and 8 bases, in that order; junction bases with no gene match: 11. The CDR3 DNA is TGTGCCAGCAGCCCGGGGGCGGGACAGGGATATGAGCAGTTCTTC. Protein: CASSPGAGQGYEQFF.

This clonotype appeared many times. The V call is TRBV12-3 or TRBV12-4, the J call TRBJ1-1; no firm D call. This CDR3 is built from 12 residues. The V and J ends lost 6 bases and 0 bases respectively, with 5 bases between them. The CDR3 protein is CASRKMNTEAFF. The CDR3 region has the DNA TGTGCCAGCAGAAAAATGAACACTGAAGCTTTCTTT.

This clonotype appeared a few times. This chain uses TRBV12-3 or TRBV12-4 with TRBJ1-2, with no clear D. The CDR3 sequence is 14 residues long. V lost 6 bases and J 4 bases, leaving 15 bases between the germline ends. The CDR3 nucleotides are TGTGCCAGCAGCACGACGGTTATAGCCTATGGCTACACCTTC. Translation: CASSTTVIAYGYTF.

The V call is TRBV5-1, the J call TRBJ2-1; tentatively, D is TRBD1 (6 bases). V lost 5 bases to trimming and J lost 2 bases, with 14 bases between them. CDR1 is SGHRS and CDR2 is YFSETQ in the germline V gene. This CDR3 has 15 amino acids. In DNA, the CDR3 is TGCGCCAGCAGTCAGGGGATACAGACCTACAATGAGCAGTTCTTC. As protein: CASSQGIQTYNEQFF.

This clonotype was recorded at least ten times. The chain recombines TRBV12-5 with TRBJ2-3, with TRBD2 matching 9 bases. This CDR3 has 14 amino acids. The V gene end was trimmed by 6 bases and the J gene end by 1 base; junction bases not matched to a gene: 2. CDR1 is LGHNT and CDR2 is FRNRAP in the germline V gene. CDR3 in amino acids: CASGLAGGTDTQYF. The CDR3 nucleotides read TGTGCTAGTGGCTTAGCGGGGGGCACAGATACGCAGTATTTT.

A note on this clonotype: A read error may account for a junction end that differs from germline. The CDR3 sequence: CASSLALSGTRNSPLHF. CDR3 nucleotide sequence: TGTGCCAGCAGTTTAGCCCTTTCCGGGACAAGAAATTCCCCCCTCCACTTT. The rearrangement links TRBV12-3 or TRBV12-4 to TRBJ1-6; a weak D match, TRBD1 (6 bases). This CDR3 is built from 17 residues.

The chain uses TRBV28 and TRBJ2-1; the D call may be TRBD1 or TRBD2 (5 bases each). V was shortened by 3 bases and J by 15 bases, with 12 bases between the two germline ends. The CDR3 loop spans 11 amino acids. Germline-derived CDR1 and CDR2 are MDHEN and SYDVKM. The CDR3 loop is CASSLGDQGFF. In DNA, the CDR3 is TGTGCCAGCAGTTTGGGGGATCAAGGGTTCTTC.

This clonotype has a handful of counts. This chain links TRBV9 with TRBJ2-5; D remains ambiguous. The CDR3 is 13 residues long. V was trimmed by 4 bases and J by 5 bases, leaving 12 bases between them. The V gene's germline CDR1 is SGDLS and CDR2 YYNGEE. The CDR3 DNA follows: TGTGCCAGCAGCACCAACGGAAGGGAGACCCAGTACTTC. Translated: CASSTNGRETQYF.

The genes are TRBV29-1 and TRBJ2-3; the D call may be TRBD1 or TRBD2 (6 bases each). Trimming cost V 6 bases and J 3 bases, with 13 bases left between them. The V gene's germline CDR1 is SQVTM and CDR2 ANQGSEA. The CDR3 has 13 residues. CDR3 amino acids: CSVAEGGTDTQYF. CDR3 nucleotides: TGCAGCGTCGCTGAAGGGGGGACAGATACGCAGTATTTT.